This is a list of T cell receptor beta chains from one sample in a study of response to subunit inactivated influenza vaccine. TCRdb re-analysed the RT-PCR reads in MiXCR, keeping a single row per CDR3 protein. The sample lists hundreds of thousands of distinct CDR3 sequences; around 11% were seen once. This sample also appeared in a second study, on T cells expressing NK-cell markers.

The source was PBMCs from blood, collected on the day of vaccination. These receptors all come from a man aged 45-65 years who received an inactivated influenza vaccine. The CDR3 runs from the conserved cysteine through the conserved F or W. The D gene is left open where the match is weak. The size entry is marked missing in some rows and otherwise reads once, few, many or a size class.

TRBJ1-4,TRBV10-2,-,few,CASSPALYEKLFF,TGCGCCAGCAGCCCGGCCCTCTATGAAAAACTGTTTTTT
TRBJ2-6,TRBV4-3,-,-,CASSQRISGANVLTF,TGCGCCAGCAGCCAGAGGATCTCTGGGGCCAACGTCCTGACTTTC
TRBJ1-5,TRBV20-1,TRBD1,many,CSARETGGWGQPQHF,TGCAGTGCTAGAGAGACAGGGGGCTGGGGGCAGCCCCAGCATTTT
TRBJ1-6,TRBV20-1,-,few,CSAPTGSYNSPLHF,TGCAGTGCCCCTACAGGCTCCTATAATTCACCCCTCCACTTT
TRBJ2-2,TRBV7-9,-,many,CASSHWDRDNTGELFF,TGTGCCAGCAGCCACTGGGACCGGGACAACACCGGGGAGCTGTTTTTT
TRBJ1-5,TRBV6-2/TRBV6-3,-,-,CASSYGDLPSGNQPQHF,TGTGCCAGCAGTTACGGGGACCTACCGAGTGGCAATCAGCCCCAGCATTTT
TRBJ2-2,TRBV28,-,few,CASSLSWGELFF,TGTGCCAGCAGTCTTAGTTGGGGGGAGCTGTTTTTT
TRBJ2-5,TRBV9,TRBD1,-,CASSVAQGKETQYF,TGTGCCAGCAGCGTAGCACAGGGGAAAGAGACCCAGTACTTC
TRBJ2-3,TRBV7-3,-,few,CASSLGLSDTDTQYF,TGTGCCAGCAGCCTCGGATTGTCCGACACAGATACGCAGTATTTT
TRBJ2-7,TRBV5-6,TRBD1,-,CASKTGVSYEQYF,TGTGCCAGTAAAACAGGGGTCTCCTACGAGCAGTACTTC
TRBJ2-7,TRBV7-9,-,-,CASSLTQGGYEQYF,TGTGCCAGCAGCTTAACCCAAGGCGGATACGAGCAGTACTTC
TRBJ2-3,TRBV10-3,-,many,CAISGWGVGDTQYF,TGTGCCATCAGTGGTTGGGGGGTGGGAGATACGCAGTATTTT
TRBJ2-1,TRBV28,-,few,CASSLRVRVVYNEQFF,TGTGCCAGCAGTTTAAGGGTGCGAGTCGTTTACAATGAGCAGTTCTTC
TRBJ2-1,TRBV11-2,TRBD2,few,CASSLGPSGRRNEQFF,TGTGCCAGCAGCTTAGGCCCTAGCGGGAGGAGGAATGAGCAGTTCTTC